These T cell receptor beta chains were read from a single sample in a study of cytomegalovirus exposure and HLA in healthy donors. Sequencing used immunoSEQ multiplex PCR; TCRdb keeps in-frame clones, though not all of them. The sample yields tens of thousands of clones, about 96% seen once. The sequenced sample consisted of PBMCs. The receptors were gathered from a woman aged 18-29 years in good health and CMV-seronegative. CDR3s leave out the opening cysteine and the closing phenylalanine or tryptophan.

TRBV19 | ASTIGTGLETIDGYT
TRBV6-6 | ASSLGTSGRNEQF
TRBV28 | ASISTGANVLT
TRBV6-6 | ASSYSDQGQAGYT
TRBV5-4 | ASSQTSGNSYNEQF
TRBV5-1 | ARTGAWRYQETQY
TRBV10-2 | ASTLPSGRDTGELF
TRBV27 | ASSLSGLAGRRSSYNEQF
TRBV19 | ASSLGRGLINTEAF
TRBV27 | ATRERVLAKNIQY
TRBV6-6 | ASSPPGQAYNEQF
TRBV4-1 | ASSHPTGGNYGYT
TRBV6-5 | ASRYRGPNNEQF
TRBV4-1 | ASTSGGAYEKLF
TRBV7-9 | ASSLGHVNEKLF
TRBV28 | ASSTSGSIHEQF
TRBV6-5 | ASRHQGTGELF
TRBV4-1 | ASSQGQGGSYEQY
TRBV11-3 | ASSFSGGTEAF
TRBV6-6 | ASSSVGALGNTIY
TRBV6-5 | ASSYSQGPYEQY
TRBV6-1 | ASSDWTGSPREQY
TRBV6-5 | ASSQGSNTEAF
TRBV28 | ASTHQRLANGYT
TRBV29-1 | SVEDFPNYEQY
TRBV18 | ASSPNSGPDNEQF
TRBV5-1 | ASSPPSGTSGRGSYEQY
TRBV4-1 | ASSHLGQLNTEAF
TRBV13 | ASSPPGQVSYEQY
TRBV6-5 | ASSQTGSYEQY
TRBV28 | ATGRMNYGYT
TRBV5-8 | ASSLLIGTYEQY
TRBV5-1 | ASSLPVGPWVNEQF
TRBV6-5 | ASRVQVLTEAF
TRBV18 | ASSRADRAEAF
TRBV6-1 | ASSEDLLAGFRLYEQY
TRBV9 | ASSVDRGAQETQY
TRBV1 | TSSQEWDFPYEQY
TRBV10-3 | AISPTGSNEKLF
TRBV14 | ASSLSTGSYNSPLH
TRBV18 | ASSPRNLDGGRKPSGNTIY
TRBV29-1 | SVVLASSNTEAF
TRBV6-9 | ASSRNLRDSEAF